Following are 30 T cell receptor beta chains from one sample sequenced in a study of T cell changes during pregnancy in multiple sclerosis. Produced via immunoSEQ multiplex PCR; TCRdb's table is partial and in-frame only. The table includes around 55,000 clones, 80% to 90% detected once. The sample in question was CD4+ T cells from peripheral blood mononuclear cells, obtained in the first trimester of pregnancy. These TCRs come from a female donor with multiple sclerosis, enrolled in a pregnancy study.

The chain uses TRBV9 and TRBJ2-2; 13 bases match TRBD2. Germline trimming cut 0 bases from V and 7 bases from J; bases unmatched to any gene: 3. The CDR3 is made up of 16 amino acids. Germline V gene sequence: CDR1 SGDLS, CDR2 YYNGEE. The CDR3 protein is CASSVDWTSGSGELFF. CDR3 in DNA: TGTGCCAGCAGCGTAGATTGGACTAGCGGGAGCGGGGAGCTGTTTTTT.

CDR3: CSVDFAGKGETQYF. The CDR3 DNA sequence: TGCAGCGTTGATTTTGCAGGGAAAGGGGAGACCCAGTACTTC. The J gene is TRBJ2-5, the V gene TRBV29-1, with a weak D call TRBD1 (5 bases). The CDR3 is made up of 14 amino acids. Germline CDR1 and CDR2: SQVTM and ANQGSEA. Trimming stripped 3 bases from V and 5 bases from J, with 16 bases between.

The CDR3 DNA follows: TGTGCCATCAGTGCCTTGACAGGGGGCACTGAAGCTTTCTTT. It translates to CAISALTGGTEAFF. V usage is TRBV10-3 and J usage is TRBJ1-1; 9 bases line up with TRBD1. Germline V gene data show CDR1 as ENHRY and CDR2 as SYGVKD. The CDR3 runs to 14 residues. V was pared by 4 bases and J by 4 bases, with 4 bases of the junction left unmatched.

This rearrangement joins TRBV7-8 to TRBJ2-4; a possible D gene is TRBD2 (6 bases). Germline assignment: CDR1 SGHVS and CDR2 FQNEAQ. The CDR3 is 17 amino acids. V lost 2 bases and J 3 bases, leaving 17 bases between the germline ends. The CDR3 DNA is TGTGCCAGCAGCTTAAACGACGGGGGACTCGGCAAAAACATTCAGTACTTC. This translates into CASSLNDGGLGKNIQYF.

The V gene is TRBV18, the J gene TRBJ1-1, with D perhaps matching TRBD1 (6 bases). V was pared by 4 bases and J by 10 bases, with 13 bases between. CDR1 and CDR2 (germline): KGHSH, LQKENI. The CDR3 totals 12 residues. The CDR3 region has the DNA TGTGCCAGCTCACAACAGGGCGTCGGAGCTTTCTTT. Its protein is CASSQQGVGAFF.

A single count supports this clone. V and J are TRBV21-1 and TRBJ2-7; the D call of TRBD1 is as the table states it, not checked on the DNA. TRBV21-1 is a pseudogene locus. The CDR3 spans 17 residues. The CDR3: CASSQLDRSNTSYEQYF. The CDR3 coding sequence is TGTGCCAGCAGCCAACTGGACAGGTCTAATACCTCCTACGAGCAGTACTTC.

The chain combines TRBV28 with TRBJ1-1; 7 nucleotides align to TRBD1. Germline loops: CDR1 MDHEN, CDR2 SYDVKM. CDR3 size: 13 residues. With 2 bases clipped from V and 11 bases from J, the junction kept 8 bases outside the gene matches. The chain's CDR3 is CASSLQGGGWAFF. CDR3 nucleotide sequence: TGTGCCAGCAGTTTACAGGGGGGCGGATGGGCTTTCTTT.

The chain is built from TRBV11-2 and TRBJ1-4; D possibly corresponds to TRBD1 (5 bases). CDR1 SGHAT and CDR2 FQNNGV come from the germline V gene. The length of the CDR3 is 13 residues. V was trimmed by 0 bases and J by 13 bases, leaving 12 bases between them. In DNA form, the CDR3 reads TGTGCCAGCAGCTTAGAGGCGGGCGGGGGACTGTTTTTT. Protein product: CASSLEAGGGLFF.

The chain couples TRBV2 to TRBJ2-3; tentative D call: TRBD2 (5 bases). Germline V lookup: CDR1 SNHLY, CDR2 FYNNEI. This CDR3 has 15 residues. V was clipped by 3 bases and J by 0 bases, with 10 bases between them. The CDR3 DNA reads as TGTGCCAGCAGTGATACGGGGATCAGCACAGATACGCAGTATTTT. It specifies CASSDTGISTDTQYF.

The V and J genes are TRBV5-6 and TRBJ2-7, with D perhaps TRBD1 (7 bases). Germline CDR1 is SGHDT and CDR2 is YYEEEE. V was trimmed by 2 bases and J by 7 bases, leaving 16 bases between them. The CDR3 covers 14 residues. The DNA of the CDR3 is TGTGCCAGCAGCTTACGGGCAGGGGGGAAAGAGCAGTACTTC. Amino acids: CASSLRAGGKEQYF. The whole variable domain, filled in from reference TRBV5-6 and TRBJ2-7, reads DAGVTQSPTHLIKTRGQQVTLRCSPKSGHDTVSWYQQALGQGPQFIFQYYEEEERQRGNFPDRFSGHQFPNYSSELNVNALLLGDSALYLCASSLRAGGKEQYFGPGTRLTVT.

The rearrangement links TRBV5-4 to TRBJ2-3; tentative D call: TRBD1 (6 bases). The germline CDR1 and CDR2 sequences are SGHNT and YYREEE (reference sequence). V was pared by 2 bases and J by 3 bases, with 10 bases between. This CDR3 spans 14 amino acids. This CDR3 reads CASSFGGETDTQYF. The CDR3, as DNA: TGTGCCAGCAGCTTTGGGGGCGAGACAGATACGCAGTATTTT.

Written as DNA, the CDR3 is TGTGCCTGGAGTAAGGGAGGGGCCGGGGAGCTGTTTTTT. Its translation is CAWSKGGAGELFF. The rearrangement uses TRBV30 and TRBJ2-2; TRBD2 matches at 7 bases. CDR3 length: 13 amino acids. From germline, CDR1 is GTSNPN and CDR2 SVGIG (reference sequence). The V segment lost 2 bases and the J segment 6 bases; nucleotides outside the gene matches: 3.

The chain combines TRBV28 with TRBJ1-1; 8 bases fit TRBD1. The germline V gene encodes CDR1 MDHEN and CDR2 SYDVKM. The CDR3 is 14 residues long. V lost 5 bases, J lost 3 bases, and 5 bases stayed unmatched. The chain's CDR3 is CASSRLGQDTEAFF. The CDR3 DNA sequence: TGTGCCAGCAGTCGCTTGGGACAGGACACTGAAGCTTTCTTT.

This chain links TRBV7-7 with TRBJ2-2; D is uncertain. CDR1 is SSHAT and CDR2 is FNYEAQ in the germline V gene (reference sequence). This CDR3 is built from 11 residues. The DNA for the CDR3 is TGTGCAAACCTCGGCACCGGGGAGCTGTTTTTT. This translates into CANLGTGELFF.

CDR3 residues: CSVEWQGAYTEAFF. The CDR3 coding sequence is TGCAGCGTTGAGTGGCAGGGGGCTTACACTGAAGCTTTCTTT. The chain combines TRBV29-1 with TRBJ1-1; 8 bases are a match to TRBD1. Germline CDR1 is SQVTM and CDR2 is ANQGSEA. This CDR3 contains 14 residues. J gave up 3 bases and V 3 bases, and 6 bases lay outside the gene matches.

V is TRBV4-2 and J is TRBJ2-3; 14 nucleotides line up with TRBD2. Germline V gives CDR1 LGHNA, CDR2 YNFKEQ. CDR3 size: 18 residues. Germline trimming cut 1 base from V and 3 bases from J; bases unmatched to any gene: 6. CDR3 nucleotides: TGTGCCAGCAGCCAAGTCACGGGACTAGCGGGAGCGACAGATACGCAGTATTTT. Translated, it gives CASSQVTGLAGATDTQYF.

The chain combines TRBV27 with TRBJ1-3; no firm D call. V lost 8 bases and J lost 0, with 14 bases in between. The CDR3 runs 15 residues. Germline CDR1 MNHEY, CDR2 SMNVEV (reference sequence). The CDR3 DNA sequence: TGTGCCAGCGGCCGACACACCGACTCTGGAAACACCATATATTTT. Translated: CASGRHTDSGNTIYF.

The chain links TRBV6-4 to TRBJ1-2; 7 nucleotides line up with TRBD1. V was pared by 4 bases and J by 1 base, with 6 bases of the junction left unmatched. Germline V lookup: CDR1 MRHNA, CDR2 SNTAGT. The CDR3 has 15 amino acids. The CDR3 DNA reads TGTGCCAGCAGTGGTTCGACAGGGAATAACTATGGCTACACCTTC. It encodes CASSGSTGNNYGYTF.

The chain carries TRBV5-1 and TRBJ2-2; 7 positions agree with TRBD1. The CDR3 runs to 14 residues. With V trimmed by 5 bases and J by 3 bases, 4 bases remained unmatched. Germline V CDR1 and CDR2: SGHRS, YFSETQ. The CDR3 protein is CASRQGPDTGELFF. The CDR3 DNA is TGCGCCAGCAGACAGGGGCCCGACACCGGGGAGCTGTTTTTT.

The chain is built from TRBV6-6 and TRBJ2-5, with D possibly matching TRBD1 (5 bases). Germline V gene lookup returns CDR1 MNHNY and CDR2 SVGAGI (reference sequence). This CDR3 region has 14 residues. Trimming pared 0 bases from V and 4 bases from J, leaving 9 bases between. DNA of the CDR3: TGTGCCAGCAGTTACTCGGGGCGTTCAGAGACCCAGTACTTC. This translates into CASSYSGRSETQYF.

The chain links TRBV5-6 to TRBJ2-5, with D perhaps TRBD1 (6 bases). V was trimmed by 4 bases and J by 0 bases, leaving 7 bases between them. Germline CDR1 reads SGHDT; CDR2 reads YYEEEE. The CDR3 contains 13 residues. The CDR3 DNA is TGTGCCAGCAGCCGGACAGACCAAGAGACCCAGTACTTC. Its translation is CASSRTDQETQYF. The full variable domain, completed using reference TRBV5-6 and TRBJ2-5, is DAGVTQSPTHLIKTRGQQVTLRCSPKSGHDTVSWYQQALGQGPQFIFQYYEEEERQRGNFPDRFSGHQFPNYSSELNVNALLLGDSALYLCASSRTDQETQYFGPGTRLLVL.

The chain has TRBV6-5 and TRBJ2-7, with a tentative D call TRBD1 (6 bases). Trimming stripped 2 bases from V and 2 bases from J, with 10 bases between. Germline CDR1 reads MNHEY; CDR2 reads SVGAGI. The CDR3 runs 14 residues. The CDR3 DNA follows: TGTGCCAGCAGTTACGGGGGCGGAACCTACGAGCAGTACTTC. Amino acids: CASSYGGGTYEQYF.

The genes are TRBV5-4 and TRBJ2-5; tentatively, D is TRBD1 (6 bases). The CDR3 runs 14 residues. The germline V gene encodes CDR1 SGHNT and CDR2 YYREEE (reference sequence). The germline V and J ends were trimmed by 1 base and 6 bases, with 13 bases remaining between them. DNA for the CDR3: TGTGCCAGCAGCTTGCCCTCTGGGGGCAAGACCCAGTACTTC. Translating it yields CASSLPSGGKTQYF.

J is TRBJ2-5 and V is TRBV5-1, with 10 bases identical to TRBD1. Per germline, CDR1 SGHRS and CDR2 YFSETQ. The junction had 4 bases not matched to a gene; V was cut back by 4 bases and J by 4 bases. The CDR3 is made up of 14 amino acids. CDR3 residues: CASSQRTGGETQYF. CDR3 bases: TGCGCCAGCAGCCAAAGGACAGGGGGAGAGACCCAGTACTTC.

The chain links TRBV7-6 to TRBJ2-7; 10 bases are a match to TRBD2. The trim removed 5 bases at V and 5 bases at J, leaving 6 bases unmatched. The germline V gene encodes CDR1 SGHVS and CDR2 FNYEAQ. This CDR3 spans 14 amino acids. Here the CDR3 reads CASSQAGTSDEQYF. For the CDR3, the DNA is TGTGCCAGCAGCCAAGCCGGGACTAGCGACGAGCAGTACTTC.

V usage is TRBV19 and J usage is TRBJ2-5, with a tentative D call TRBD2 (6 bases). With 5 bases removed from V and 4 bases from J, the gap between germline ends came to 8 bases. Per the germline V gene, CDR1 is LNHDA and CDR2 is SQIVND (reference sequence). The CDR3 length is 12 residues. The CDR3 here is CASSGRRETQYF. CDR3 nucleotide sequence: TGTGCCAGTAGTGGGAGGAGAGAGACCCAGTACTTC. Complete variable domain (other parts from reference TRBV19 and TRBJ2-5): DGGITQSPKYLFRKEGQNVTLSCEQNLNHDAMYWYRQDPGQGLRLIYYSQIVNDFQKGDIAEGYSVSREKKESFPLTVTSAQKNPTAFYLCASSGRRETQYFGPGTRLLVL.

The V gene is TRBV7-6, the J gene TRBJ2-7; no reliable D call. Germline CDR1 and CDR2: SGHVS and FNYEAQ. Trimming stripped 5 bases from V and 1 base from J, with 6 bases between. The length of the CDR3 is 12 residues. CDR3 coding DNA: TGTGCCAGCAGCCGTATTTCCTACGAGCAGTACTTC. Its protein is CASSRISYEQYF.

The V call is TRBV28, the J call TRBJ2-1; weak D call: TRBD2 (6 bases). Trimming removed 6 bases at V and 0 bases at J, with 15 bases between. Germline CDR1 is MDHEN and CDR2 is SYDVKM. The CDR3 loop spans 16 amino acids. CDR3 amino acids: CASRGPGEDSYNEQFF. Written as DNA, the CDR3 is TGTGCCAGCAGGGGACCCGGGGAGGACTCCTACAATGAGCAGTTCTTC.

V is TRBV7-9 and J is TRBJ2-3; D remains unclear. CDR3 length: 11 amino acids. V dropped 7 bases and J dropped 6 bases, with 8 bases sitting between them. The germline CDR1 and CDR2 sequences are SEHNR and FQNEAQ (reference sequence). CDR3 in amino acids: CASTEADTQYF. The CDR3 DNA follows: TGTGCCAGCACCGAGGCGGATACGCAGTATTTT.

The rearrangement links TRBV5-1 to TRBJ2-3, with 14 bases aligning to TRBD2. Germline V lookup: CDR1 SGHRS, CDR2 YFSETQ. The CDR3 has 19 amino acids. V was pared by 2 bases and J by 6 bases, with 14 bases of the junction left unmatched. This CDR3 is CASSLKRGLAGAGMDTQYF. The CDR3 DNA reads as TGCGCCAGCAGCTTAAAACGGGGACTAGCGGGGGCCGGGATGGATACGCAGTATTTT.